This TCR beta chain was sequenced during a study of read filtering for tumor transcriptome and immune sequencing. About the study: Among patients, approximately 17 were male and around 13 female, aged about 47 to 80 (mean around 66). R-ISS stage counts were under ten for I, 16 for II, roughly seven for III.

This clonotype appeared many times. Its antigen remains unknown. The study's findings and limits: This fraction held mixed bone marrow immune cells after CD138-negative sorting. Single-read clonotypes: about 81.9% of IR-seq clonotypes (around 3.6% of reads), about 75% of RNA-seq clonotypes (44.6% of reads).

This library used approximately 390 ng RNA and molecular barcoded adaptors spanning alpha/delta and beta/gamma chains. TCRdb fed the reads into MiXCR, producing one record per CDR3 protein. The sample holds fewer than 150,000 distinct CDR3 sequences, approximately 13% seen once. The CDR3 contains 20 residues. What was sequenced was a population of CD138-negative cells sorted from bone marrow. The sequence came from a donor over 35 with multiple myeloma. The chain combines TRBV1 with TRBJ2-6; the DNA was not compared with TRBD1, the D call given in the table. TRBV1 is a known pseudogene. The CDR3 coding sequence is TGCACCAGCAGCCAAAACCCCCGAGGAGGAGGAGCCTCTGGGGCCAACGTCCTGACTTTC. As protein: CTSSQNPRGGGASGANVLTF.